The 18 T cell receptor beta chains in this list originate from one sample, sequenced in a study of blood T cells in healthy people across ages. For the second PCR, which ran for roughly 7 to 11 cycles, a sample-barcoded 5' primer and a J-beta primer mix were used. TCRdb reanalysed the 5' RACE reads using MiXCR and keeps one entry per CDR3 protein. Among 650,000 to 1,000,000 distinct CDR3 sequences listed, approximately 35% were seen once. What was sequenced was blood. These receptors were obtained from a man between 18 and 35 years old in good health.

V gene TRBV20-1 combines with J gene TRBJ1-6; tentative D call: TRBD1 (5 bases). The CDR3 length is 15 residues. The germline V and J ends were trimmed by 7 bases and 1 base, with 14 bases remaining between them. Germline CDR1 and CDR2: DFQATT and SNEGSKA (reference sequence). The CDR3 region has the DNA TGCAGTGGGCGGCAGGGTGTATCCTATAATTCACCCCTCCACTTT. Its protein product is CSGRQGVSYNSPLHF.

This clonotype showed up many times. The rearrangement links TRBV4-3 to TRBJ2-3; tentatively, D is TRBD2 (5 bases). The CDR3 consists of 16 residues. Deletions cut 0 bases from V and 2 bases from J, with 12 bases between. From germline, CDR1 is LGHNA and CDR2 YSLEER. The CDR3: CASSQDASQNTDTQYF. The CDR3 bases are TGCGCCAGCAGCCAAGATGCTAGCCAAAACACAGATACGCAGTATTTT.

Remarks on this clonotype: The junction departs from the called germline gene at one end, perhaps through a read error. The chain links TRBV7-2 to TRBJ2-7; maybe TRBD1 (5 bases). CDR1 is SGHTA, CDR2 FQGNSA, per germline. The CDR3 consists of 12 residues. CDR3 coding DNA: TGTGCCAACAGCTTAGGGGCCTACGAGCAGTACTTC. Translating gives CANSLGAYEQYF.

The chain has TRBV12-3 or TRBV12-4 and TRBJ1-5, with D perhaps TRBD1 (5 bases). V was cut by 6 bases and J by 3 bases, with 9 bases left in between. The CDR3 is 13 residues long. CDR3 in amino acids: CASSDGHNQPQHF. Written as DNA, the CDR3 is TGTGCCAGCAGCGACGGACACAATCAGCCCCAGCATTTT.

This clonotype was counted only a few times. The chain is built from TRBV6-2 or TRBV6-3 and TRBJ2-5; D tentatively fits TRBD1 or TRBD2 (5 bases each). Germline V gene sequence: CDR1 MNHEY, CDR2 SVGEGT. This CDR3 region has 14 residues. Trimming removed 4 bases at V and 1 base at J, with 10 bases between. The CDR3 region has the DNA TGTGCCAGCAGTTTCTCCGGGACCCAAGAGACCCAGTACTTC. Translated, it gives CASSFSGTQETQYF.

The rearrangement uses TRBV5-5 and TRBJ2-5, with 10 bases fitting TRBD2. Germline CDR1 is SGHKS and CDR2 is YYEKEE (reference sequence). This CDR3 contains 15 residues. V lost 2 bases to trimming and J lost 5 bases; unmatched junction nucleotides: 6. CDR3 bases: TGTGCCAGCAGCTTTGTAGCGGGGGGTGGGGAGACCCAGTACTTC. Its translation is CASSFVAGGGETQYF. Combining the CDR3 with reference TRBV5-5 and TRBJ2-5 gives the whole variable domain DAGVTQSPTHLIKTRGQQVTLRCSPISGHKSVSWYQQVLGQGPQFIFQYYEKEERGRGNFPDRFSARQFPNYSSELNVNALLLGDSALYLCASSFVAGGGETQYFGPGTRLLVL.

This clonotype appeared a few times. The V call is TRBV15, the J call TRBJ2-7; D perhaps matches TRBD2 (6 bases). The DNA end is more similar to TRBJ2-4, so the J call may be wrong. This CDR3 has 13 amino acids. Germline values: CDR1 LNHNV, CDR2 YYDKDF (reference sequence). Here the CDR3 reads CATSGGTKNIQYF. CDR3 nucleotide sequence: TGTGCCACCAGCGGAGGGACCAAAAACATTCAGTACTTC.

This clonotype was detected many times. The chain combines TRBV12-3 or TRBV12-4 with TRBJ2-7, with TRBD2 matching 13 bases. V lost 6 bases and J lost 3; bases outside the gene matches: 2. The CDR3 runs to 14 residues. The CDR3 here is CASRTSGGNYEQYF. In nucleotides, the CDR3 is TGTGCCAGCAGGACTAGCGGGGGGAACTACGAGCAGTACTTC.

This clonotype occurred a few times. The chain joins TRBV2 to TRBJ2-7; 7 nucleotides match TRBD1. The germline V gene has CDR1 SNHLY and CDR2 FYNNEI. The CDR3 runs 11 residues. Germline trimming cut 8 bases from V and 10 bases from J; bases unmatched to any gene: 8. The chain's CDR3 is CASYIRDSQYF. The CDR3 nucleotides are TGTGCCAGCTACATTCGGGACAGCCAGTACTTC.

This clonotype was seen a handful of times. In DNA, the CDR3 is TGTGCCATCAGCAGAAGCGGGGGGGCCGAGACAGATACGCAGTATTTT. It encodes CAISRSGGAETDTQYF. The chain links TRBV10-3 to TRBJ2-3; 10 bases align to TRBD2. This CDR3 has 16 residues. Germline V gives CDR1 ENHRY, CDR2 SYGVKD. V was pared by 6 bases and J by 3 bases, with 9 bases of the junction left unmatched.

The CDR3 DNA follows: TGTGCCAGCAGGACTAGCTTGGGCACTGAAGCTTTCTTT. It yields the protein CASRTSLGTEAFF. V usage is TRBV12-3 or TRBV12-4 and J usage is TRBJ1-1, with D uncertain. Trimming took off 6 bases at V and 4 bases at J, with 12 bases between the two ends. This CDR3 comprises 13 residues.

The rearrangement joins TRBV7-9 to TRBJ2-1, with 10 bases matching TRBD1. The CDR3 totals 15 residues. The germline CDR1 and CDR2 sequences are SEHNR and FQNEAQ (reference sequence). V lost 5 bases to trimming and J lost 7 bases; unmatched junction nucleotides: 8. CDR3 DNA: TGTGCCAGCAGCCCACGACAGGGGGCGGAAAATGAGCAGTTCTTC. As protein: CASSPRQGAENEQFF.

The chain recombines TRBV12-3 or TRBV12-4 with TRBJ2-7; 8 nucleotides align to TRBD1. The CDR3 runs 14 residues. The V and J ends lost 6 bases and 5 bases, in that order; junction bases with no gene match: 9. The CDR3 DNA is TGTGCCAGCAGCCAGACAGGGGTCGGAAACGAGCAGTACTTC. As protein: CASSQTGVGNEQYF.

The chain has TRBV12-5 and TRBJ2-2; 8 nucleotides match TRBD1. Unmatched junction bases numbered 4, after V lost 0 bases and J lost 1 base. The CDR3 loop spans 17 amino acids. Germline V gene data show CDR1 as LGHNT and CDR2 as FRNRAP. CDR3 in amino acids: CASGLVVDRENTGELFF. CDR3 DNA: TGTGCTAGTGGTTTGGTAGTGGACAGGGAGAACACCGGGGAGCTGTTTTTT. The whole variable domain, filled in from reference TRBV12-5 and TRBJ2-2, reads DARVTQTPRHKVTEMGQEVTMRCQPILGHNTVFWYRQTMMQGLELLAYFRNRAPLDDSGMPKDRFSAEMPDATLATLKIQPSEPRDSAVYFCASGLVVDRENTGELFFGEGSRLTVL.

The chain links TRBV29-1 to TRBJ2-7; 9 bases line up with TRBD2. J was trimmed by 7 bases and V by 4 bases; bases with no gene match: 5. This CDR3 is built from 12 residues. The V gene's germline CDR1 is SQVTM and CDR2 ANQGSEA. CDR3 sequence: CSVAVAGVEQYF. The CDR3 DNA sequence: TGCAGCGTTGCTGTAGCGGGGGTTGAGCAGTACTTC.

This rearrangement joins TRBV5-5 to TRBJ1-2; D gene unclear. V lost 0 bases and J 10 bases, leaving 13 bases between the germline ends. The germline CDR1 and CDR2 sequences are SGHKS and YYEKEE (reference sequence). The CDR3 contains 13 residues. CDR3 nucleotides: TGTGCCAGCAGCTTGGGGACGGAACGGTCCTACACCTTC. Protein sequence: CASSLGTERSYTF.

This clonotype was observed a few times. CDR3: CASSKDRSSPLHF. The CDR3 DNA reads as TGTGCCAGCAGCAAAGACAGATCTTCACCCCTCCACTTT. This rearrangement joins TRBV12-3 or TRBV12-4 to TRBJ1-6; tentative D call: TRBD1 (5 bases). V lost 6 bases and J lost 9, with 12 bases in between. This CDR3 spans 13 amino acids.

This clonotype was picked up a small number of times. J is TRBJ2-5 and V is TRBV4-1, with D tentatively TRBD1 (5 bases). The CDR3 length is 15 residues. Germline V gene sequence: CDR1 MGHRA, CDR2 YSYEKL. Trimming shortened V by 5 bases and J by 4 bases, and 17 bases separated the two germline ends. CDR3 sequence (DNA): TGCGCCAGCAGCAGTCCAGGGCCCTTTGGAGAGACCCAGTACTTC. This codes for CASSSPGPFGETQYF.